This TCR beta chain was documented in a study of CD8 T cells in ankylosing spondylitis. Many counts were recorded for this clonotype. The CDR3 length is 15 residues. Trimming shortened V by 0 bases and J by 0 bases, and 9 bases separated the two germline ends. Germline CDR1 reads SGDLS; CDR2 reads YYNGEE. TCRdb re-analysed the 5' RACE reads in MiXCR, keeping a single row per CDR3 protein. The table shows roughly 150,000 distinct CDR3 sequences, with approximately 7.3% occurring only once. The chain couples TRBV9 to TRBJ1-1, with D unclear. Sample: blood, either unsorted or a sorted T cell fraction (not recorded which). This TCR was sampled from a female donor with ankylosing spondylitis or in good health (not recorded which). The CDR3 sequence is CASSVGVDMNTEAFF. The CDR3, as DNA: TGTGCCAGCAGCGTAGGTGTAGACATGAACACTGAAGCTTTCTTT.